What follows are 8 T cell receptor beta chains derived from one specimen sequenced in a study of beta chain features in type 1 diabetes (dated by TCRdb to 2017 to 2018). On the study overall, not on this receptor specifically: A moderate but significant shortening of TCRB CDR3 length was observed in type 1 diabetes patients in all four CD4+ subsets.

Library method: the immunoSEQ multiplex PCR assay. The entire amount of isolated RNA was reverse transcribed using the High Capacity cDNA Reverse Transcription Kit, so the sequenced TCRB transcripts were expressed ones. Entries here come from immuneACCESS through TCRdb and include only in-frame sequences with V and J called. Some clones fail to appear in such tables; in the studies checked, an unresolved V gene covers under half of the shortfall, and the cause of the remainder is unknown. The sample includes hundreds of thousands of clones, with 11% to 15% observed a single time. The ten most abundant clones make up just under 0.04% of the sample. What these receptors recognize is not known. The specimen sequenced was naive CD4+ T cells from blood. Sample cell subset or site, as interpreted from the label and publication: true naive CD4+ T cells. The source is a man aged 18 to 30 with type 1 diabetes.

In regard to this clone: Other DNA variants within this sample encode the same CDR3. V gene TRBV6-5 combines with J gene TRBJ1-2; D call uncertain. Trimming took off 9 bases at V and 0 bases at J, with 5 bases between the two ends. Germline-derived CDR1 and CDR2 are MNHEY and SVGAGI. The CDR3 runs 11 residues. CDR3 nucleotides: TGTGCCAGTGGGCCTAACTATGGCTACACCTTC. Protein product: CASGPNYGYTF.

The table lists this clone with a few counts. The V and J genes are TRBV7-2 and TRBJ1-2; 10 nucleotides line up with TRBD1. Looked up from germline, CDR1 is SGHTA and CDR2 is FQGNSA. J gave up 6 bases and V 4 bases, and 8 bases lay outside the gene matches. The CDR3 has 15 amino acids. CDR3 sequence (DNA): TGTGCCAGCAGCTACCAGACAGGGGGCGCCGATGGCTACACCTTC. Its protein is CASSYQTGGADGYTF.

This clone was counted only a few times. V gene TRBV9 combines with J gene TRBJ2-2, with TRBD1 matching over 7 bases. This CDR3 comprises 16 residues. The trim removed 4 bases at V and 4 bases at J, leaving 10 bases unmatched. Germline-derived CDR1 and CDR2 are SGDLS and YYNGEE. CDR3 region: CASSRNQGESTGELFF. The CDR3 region has the DNA TGTGCCAGCAGCCGAAACCAGGGGGAGAGCACCGGGGAGCTGTTTTTT.

The CDR3 DNA sequence: TGTGCCTGGAGGGCTCCGACAGTCGAAAAACTGTTTTTT. Translation gives CAWRAPTVEKLFF. This chain joins TRBV30 and TRBJ1-4; TRBD1 is a possible D gene (5 bases). There are 13 residues in the CDR3. The V gene's germline CDR1 is GTSNPN and CDR2 SVGIG (reference sequence). Deletions cut 3 bases from V and 8 bases from J, with 13 bases between.

The chain combines TRBV2 with TRBJ1-5, with a possible D match to TRBD1 (5 bases). The germline V and J ends were trimmed by 4 bases and 11 bases, with 18 bases remaining between them. CDR3 length equals 14 residues. The germline gives CDR1 SNHLY, CDR2 FYNNEI. CDR3 nucleotides: TGTGCCAGCAGTGGGGGACTCCCCATCGGTGCCCAGCATTTT. The encoded protein is CASSGGLPIGAQHF.

This clone was detected once. The genes are TRBV18 and TRBJ2-7, with TRBD1 as a possible D gene (6 bases). Between the trimmed V and J ends, which lost 3 bases and 6 bases, there was a span of 15 bases. The germline V gene has CDR1 KGHSH and CDR2 LQKENI. There are 14 residues in the CDR3. This CDR3 is CASSPDIQGAEQYF. The CDR3 nucleotides are TGTGCCAGCTCACCGGATATACAGGGAGCCGAGCAGTACTTC.

The chain joins TRBV19 to TRBJ1-2; a weak D match, TRBD1 (5 bases). Trimming removed 3 bases at V and 8 bases at J, with 16 bases between. The CDR3 contains 14 residues. Germline V gene data show CDR1 as LNHDA and CDR2 as SQIVND (reference sequence). The CDR3 region has the DNA TGTGCCAGTAGTATGCCCGGGGCCTTCGGCGGCTACACCTTC. Protein sequence: CASSMPGAFGGYTF.

V and J are TRBV30 and TRBJ1-5, with D unresolved. The CDR3 loop spans 13 amino acids. V was pared by 2 bases and J by 6 bases, with 11 bases between. In germline, CDR1 is GTSNPN, CDR2 SVGIG (reference sequence). CDR3 in amino acids: CAWSSGEFQPQHF. For the CDR3, the DNA is TGTGCCTGGAGTAGTGGGGAATTTCAGCCCCAGCATTTT.